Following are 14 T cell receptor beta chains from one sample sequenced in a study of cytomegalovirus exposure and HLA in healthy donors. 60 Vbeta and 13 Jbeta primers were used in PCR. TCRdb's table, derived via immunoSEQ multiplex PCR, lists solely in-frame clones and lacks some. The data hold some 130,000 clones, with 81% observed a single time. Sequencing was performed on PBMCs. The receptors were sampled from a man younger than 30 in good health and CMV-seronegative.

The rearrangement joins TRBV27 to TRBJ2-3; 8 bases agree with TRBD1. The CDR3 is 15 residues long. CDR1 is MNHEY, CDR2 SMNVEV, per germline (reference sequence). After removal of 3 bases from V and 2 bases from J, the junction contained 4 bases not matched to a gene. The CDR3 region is CASSFGQGLTDTQYF. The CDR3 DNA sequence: TGTGCCAGCAGTTTCGGACAGGGCCTCACAGATACGCAGTATTTT.

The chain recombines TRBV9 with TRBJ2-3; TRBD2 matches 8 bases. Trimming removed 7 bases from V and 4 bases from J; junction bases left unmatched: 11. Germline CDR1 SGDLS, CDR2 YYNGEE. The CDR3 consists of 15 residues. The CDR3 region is CASGLSGGPADTQYF. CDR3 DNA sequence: TGTGCCAGCGGTTTGTCGGGGGGGCCAGCAGATACGCAGTATTTT.

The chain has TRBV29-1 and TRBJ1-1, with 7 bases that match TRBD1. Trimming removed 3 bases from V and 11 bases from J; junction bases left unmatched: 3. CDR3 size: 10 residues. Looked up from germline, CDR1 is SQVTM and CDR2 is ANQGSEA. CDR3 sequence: CSVETGYAFF. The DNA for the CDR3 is TGCAGCGTTGAGACAGGGTATGCTTTCTTT.

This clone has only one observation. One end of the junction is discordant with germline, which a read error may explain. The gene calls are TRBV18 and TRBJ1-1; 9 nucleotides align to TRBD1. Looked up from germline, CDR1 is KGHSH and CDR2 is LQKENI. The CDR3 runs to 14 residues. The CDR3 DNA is TGTGCCAGCTCACCAGGGGGACAGGGCGGTATTCATATCTTT. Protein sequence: CASSPGGQGGIHIF.

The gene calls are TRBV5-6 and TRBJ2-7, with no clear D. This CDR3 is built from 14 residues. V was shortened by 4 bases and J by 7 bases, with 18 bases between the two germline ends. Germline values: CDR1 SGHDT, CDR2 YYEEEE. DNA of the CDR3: TGTGCCAGCAGCGGCGGTCCCGCTGGCGTGGAGCAGTACTTC. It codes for CASSGGPAGVEQYF.

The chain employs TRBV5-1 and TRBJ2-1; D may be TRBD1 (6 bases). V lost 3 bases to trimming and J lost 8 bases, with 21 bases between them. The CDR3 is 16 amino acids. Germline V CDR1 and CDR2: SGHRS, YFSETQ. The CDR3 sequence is CASSSGTPSGIDEQFF. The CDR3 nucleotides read TGCGCCAGCAGCTCAGGGACACCCTCGGGGATCGATGAGCAGTTCTTC.

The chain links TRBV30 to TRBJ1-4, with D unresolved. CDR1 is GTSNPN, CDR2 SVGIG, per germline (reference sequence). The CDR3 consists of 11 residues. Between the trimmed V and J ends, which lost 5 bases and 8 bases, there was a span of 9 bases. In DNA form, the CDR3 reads TGTGCCTGGGCCGGGGAAGAAAAACTGTTTTTT. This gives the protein CAWAGEEKLFF. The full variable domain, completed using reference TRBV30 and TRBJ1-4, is SQTIHQWPATLVQPVGSPLSLECTVEGTSNPNLYWYRQAAGRGLQLLFYSVGIGQISSEVPQNLSASRPQDRQFILSSKKLLLSDSGFYLCAWAGEEKLFFGSGTQLSVL.

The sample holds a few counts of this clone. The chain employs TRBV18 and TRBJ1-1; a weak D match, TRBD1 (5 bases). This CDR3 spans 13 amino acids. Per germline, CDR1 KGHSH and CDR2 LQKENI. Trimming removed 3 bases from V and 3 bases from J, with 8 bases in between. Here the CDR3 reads CASSPRGDTEAFF. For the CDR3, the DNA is TGTGCCAGCTCACCTCGGGGGGACACTGAAGCTTTCTTT.

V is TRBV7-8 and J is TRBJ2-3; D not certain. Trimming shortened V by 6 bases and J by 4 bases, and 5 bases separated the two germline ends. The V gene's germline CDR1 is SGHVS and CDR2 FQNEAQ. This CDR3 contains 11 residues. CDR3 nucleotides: TGTGCCAGCAGAAGCGCAGATACGCAGTATTTT. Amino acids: CASRSADTQYF.

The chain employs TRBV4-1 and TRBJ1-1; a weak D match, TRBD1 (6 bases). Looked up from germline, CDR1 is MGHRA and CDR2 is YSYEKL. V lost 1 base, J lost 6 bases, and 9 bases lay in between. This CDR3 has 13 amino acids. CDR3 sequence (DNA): TGCGCCAGCAGCCAAGGCGAGGGGGCTGAAGCTTTCTTT. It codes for CASSQGEGAEAFF.

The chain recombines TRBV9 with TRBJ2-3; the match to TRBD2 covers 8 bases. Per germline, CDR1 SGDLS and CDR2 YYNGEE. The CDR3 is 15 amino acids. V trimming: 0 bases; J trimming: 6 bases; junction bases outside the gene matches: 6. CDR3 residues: CASSVASGGLDTQYF. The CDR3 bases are TGTGCCAGCAGCGTAGCCAGCGGGGGATTGGATACGCAGTATTTT.

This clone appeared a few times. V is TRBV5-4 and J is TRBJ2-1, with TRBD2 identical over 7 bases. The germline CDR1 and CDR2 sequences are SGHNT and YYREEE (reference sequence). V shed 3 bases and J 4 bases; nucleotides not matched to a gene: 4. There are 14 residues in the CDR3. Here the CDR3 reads CASSSAGLYNEQFF. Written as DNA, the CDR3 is TGTGCCAGCAGCTCGGCGGGACTATACAATGAGCAGTTCTTC.

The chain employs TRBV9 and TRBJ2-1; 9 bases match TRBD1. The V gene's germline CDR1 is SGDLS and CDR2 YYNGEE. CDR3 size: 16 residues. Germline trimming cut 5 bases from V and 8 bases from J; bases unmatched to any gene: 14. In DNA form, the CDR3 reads TGTGCCAGCAGGAAAACCGGGACAGGGATCTCGGATGAGCAGTTCTTC. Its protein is CASRKTGTGISDEQFF.

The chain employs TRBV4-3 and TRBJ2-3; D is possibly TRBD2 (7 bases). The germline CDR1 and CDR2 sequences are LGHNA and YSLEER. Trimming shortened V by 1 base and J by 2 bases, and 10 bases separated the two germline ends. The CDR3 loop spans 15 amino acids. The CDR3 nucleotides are TGCGCCAGCAGCCAAGGTGGGGGGGCCACAGATACGCAGTATTTT. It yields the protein CASSQGGGATDTQYF.